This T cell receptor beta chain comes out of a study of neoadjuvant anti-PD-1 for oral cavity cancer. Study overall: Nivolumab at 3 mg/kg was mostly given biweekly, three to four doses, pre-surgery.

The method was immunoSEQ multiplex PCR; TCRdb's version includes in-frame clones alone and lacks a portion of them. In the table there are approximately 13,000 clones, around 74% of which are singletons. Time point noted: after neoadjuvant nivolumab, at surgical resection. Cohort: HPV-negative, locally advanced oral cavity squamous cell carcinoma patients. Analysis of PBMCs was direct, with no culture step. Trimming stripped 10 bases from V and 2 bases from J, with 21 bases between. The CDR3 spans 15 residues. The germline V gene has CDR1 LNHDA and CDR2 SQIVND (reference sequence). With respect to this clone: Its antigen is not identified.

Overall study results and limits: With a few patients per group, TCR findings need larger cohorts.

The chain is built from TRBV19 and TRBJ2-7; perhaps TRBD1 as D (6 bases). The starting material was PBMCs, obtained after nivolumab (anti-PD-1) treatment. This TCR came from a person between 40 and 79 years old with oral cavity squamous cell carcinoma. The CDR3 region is CATATGTHGTYEQYF. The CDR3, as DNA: TGTGCCACTGCTACCGGGACACATGGAACCTACGAGCAGTACTTC. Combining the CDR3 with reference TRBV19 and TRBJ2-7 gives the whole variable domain DGGITQSPKYLFRKEGQNVTLSCEQNLNHDAMYWYRQDPGQGLRLIYYSQIVNDFQKGDIAEGYSVSREKKESFPLTVTSAQKNPTAFYLCATATGTHGTYEQYFGPGTRLTVT.